This T cell receptor beta chain is drawn from a study of beta chain features in type 1 diabetes. All of the isolated RNA was reverse transcribed, so expressed TCRB transcripts were sequenced. Method: immunoSEQ multiplex PCR; TCRdb's copy keeps in-frame clones and lacks some. The sample includes over 90,000 clones, around 30% of them seen just once. Researchers reported sorting CD4+ naive, central memory, regulatory and stem cell-like memory cells via CD45RO/CCR7/CD25/CD127/CD95/CD27. Study outcomes and limitations: There were fewer insertions and more deletions at the VDJ junctions of type 1 diabetes patients. Shorter TCRB CDR3s, moderately but significantly so, marked every one of the four CD4+ subsets in Type 1 diabetes patients. Within patients, naive, central memory and Treg TCRB repertoires seemed more similar than within healthy donors.

V was pared by 5 bases and J by 1 base, with 12 bases of the junction left unmatched. The CDR3 sequence is 17 residues long. The germline gives CDR1 SGHTA, CDR2 FQGNSA. A remark on this clone: Its antigen is not known.

The sample consisted of central memory CD4+ T cells from blood. The sequence derives from a woman between 18 and 29 years old with type 1 diabetes. V gene TRBV7-2 combines with J gene TRBJ1-1; 8 nucleotides match TRBD1. In DNA, the CDR3 is TGTGCCAGCAGCCGCTCGTCGACAGGGGCTTCGAACACTGAAGCTTTCTTT. It is translated as CASSRSSTGASNTEAFF.